Following are 8 T cell receptor beta chains from one sample sequenced in a study of shared clonotypes between healthy human individuals. Produced via immunoSEQ multiplex PCR; TCRdb's table is partial and in-frame only. This table has 950,000 to 1,100,000 clones, around three quarters appearing once. Input material: memory CD4+ T cells from PBMCs. The sample's subset: CD45RA-negative fraction. The receptors shown here come from a young man in good health. Some clones in this sample may be carry-over from other donors' samples.

This clone was seen repeatedly, ten times or more. The V and J genes are TRBV5-1 and TRBJ2-7; D is unresolved. The CDR3 loop spans 12 amino acids. V was cut by 2 bases and J by 6 bases, with 9 bases left in between. Germline CDR1 SGHRS, CDR2 YFSETQ. Here the CDR3 DNA reads TGCGCCAGCAGCTTCAGCCTAAGCGAGCAGTACTTC. This encodes CASSFSLSEQYF. The full variable domain, rest sourced from reference TRBV5-1 and TRBJ2-7, is KAGVTQTPRYLIKTRGQQVTLSCSPISGHRSVSWYQQTPGQGLQFLFEYFSETQRNKGNFPGRFSGRQFSNSRSEMNVSTLELGDSALYLCASSFSLSEQYFGPGTRLTVT.

Only a few counts were recorded for this clone. The chain recombines TRBV5-4 with TRBJ2-3; perhaps D is TRBD1 or TRBD2 (5 bases each). Between the trimmed V and J ends, which lost 3 bases and 2 bases, there was a span of 13 bases. The germline CDR1 and CDR2 sequences are SGHNT and YYREEE (reference sequence). There are 15 residues in the CDR3. CDR3 region: CASSSKLGTTDTQYF. The CDR3 nucleotides are TGTGCCAGCAGCTCCAAATTAGGGACCACAGATACGCAGTATTTT.

The V and J genes are TRBV5-1 and TRBJ2-5; no clear D. The CDR3 spans 14 residues. Germline V gene sequence: CDR1 SGHRS, CDR2 YFSETQ. Trimming pared 4 bases from V and 2 bases from J, leaving 12 bases between. The CDR3 DNA is TGCGCCAGCAGCATCGGAGACGGTCAAGAGACCCAGTACTTC. Translating it yields CASSIGDGQETQYF.

A word on this clone: A clone one base away is much larger, so this may be a read error. The V and J genes are TRBV11-2 and TRBJ1-4; no firm D call. Germline V gives CDR1 SGHAT, CDR2 FQNNGV. The CDR3 is 11 residues long. Here the CDR3 reads CASSENEELFF. In nucleotides, the CDR3 is TGTGCCAGCAGTGAGAATGAAGAACTGTTTTTT. The entire variable domain, with the rest obtained from reference TRBV11-2 and TRBJ1-4, is as follows: EAGVAQSPRYKIIEKRQSVAFWCNPISGHATLYWYQQILGQGPKLLIQFQNNGVVDDSQLPKDRFSAERLKGVDSTLKIQPAKLEDSAVYLCASSENEELFFGSGTQLSVL.

The genes are TRBV7-2 and TRBJ2-5; D is perhaps TRBD1 or TRBD2 (6 bases each). The CDR3 totals 14 residues. Trimming removed 4 bases at V and 2 bases at J, with 11 bases between. Germline CDR1 SGHTA, CDR2 FQGNSA. The CDR3 DNA sequence: TGTGCCAGCAGCTCAACAGGGAGGCAAGAGACCCAGTACTTC. Protein sequence: CASSSTGRQETQYF.

The chain carries TRBV6-5 and TRBJ2-7; tentatively, D is TRBD1 (6 bases). Trimming removed 1 base from V and 6 bases from J, with 19 bases in between. The germline V gene has CDR1 MNHEY and CDR2 SVGAGI. The length of the CDR3 is 16 residues. This CDR3 is CASSYFSGTRPSEQYF. The CDR3 nucleotides are TGTGCCAGCAGTTACTTCTCGGGGACACGGCCTTCCGAGCAGTACTTC.

The genes are TRBV25-1 and TRBJ2-3; D gene uncertain. Trimming shortened V by 0 bases and J by 0 bases, and 13 bases separated the two germline ends. Germline CDR1 reads MGHDK; CDR2 reads SYGVNS. This CDR3 contains 17 residues. CDR3 DNA sequence: TGTGCCAGCAGTGAATACTGGGCTAGTAGAAGCACAGATACGCAGTATTTT. Its protein product is CASSEYWASRSTDTQYF.

V is TRBV7-2 and J is TRBJ2-7, with TRBD1 as a possible D gene (6 bases). The V gene's germline CDR1 is SGHTA and CDR2 FQGNSA. The CDR3 extends over 14 amino acids. Trimming cost V 1 base and J 6 bases, with 13 bases left between them. CDR3: CASSLVETRGEQYF. The CDR3 DNA reads TGTGCCAGCAGCTTAGTTGAGACCAGGGGCGAGCAGTACTTC.